This passage covers 29 T cell receptor beta chains from one sample sequenced in a study of technical replicates of blood from a few donors. TCRdb keeps only in-frame clones here, not all; method: immunoSEQ multiplex PCR. Of 75,000 to 95,000 clones in the sample, 94% were seen once. Sequenced sample: T cells isolated from PBMCs. Receptor source: a human donor in good health.

This chain joins TRBV10-2 and TRBJ2-5; D may be TRBD1 (6 bases). Germline lookup yields CDR1 WSHSY and CDR2 SAAADI. The CDR3 sequence is 13 residues long. V lost 7 bases and J lost 4, with 13 bases in between. Here the CDR3 DNA reads TGCGCCAGCACCTACAGGGCGGGAGAGACCCAGTACTTC. Translated, it gives CASTYRAGETQYF.

V is TRBV4-1 and J is TRBJ2-1, with D possibly TRBD2 on 5 matching bases. The germline CDR1 and CDR2 sequences are MGHRA and YSYEKL. Trimming took 0 bases from V and 7 from J, leaving 16 bases between them. This CDR3 region has 16 residues. The CDR3 region has the DNA TGCGCCAGCAGCCAAGAGATAGGGTTTGGGAGAAATGAGCAGTTCTTC. Its translation: CASSQEIGFGRNEQFF.

This clone has only one observation. The chain employs TRBV5-6 and TRBJ2-2, with a possible D match to TRBD1 (6 bases). This CDR3 comprises 16 residues. Germline V CDR1 and CDR2: SGHDT, YYEEEE. Trimming removed 1 base at V and 1 base at J, with 11 bases between. CDR3: CASSLSGRGNTGELFF. CDR3 bases: TGTGCCAGCAGCTTGTCGGGCAGGGGGAACACCGGGGAGCTGTTTTTT.

This chain links TRBV5-5 with TRBJ2-5; D possibly corresponds to TRBD2 (5 bases). Germline V lookup: CDR1 SGHKS, CDR2 YYEKEE (reference sequence). Trimming shortened V by 2 bases and J by 3 bases, and 8 bases separated the two germline ends. This CDR3 region has 13 residues. The CDR3 coding sequence is TGTGCCAGCAGCTTCGCGGGTGAAGAGACCCAGTACTTC. Encoded protein: CASSFAGEETQYF. Full variable domain (missing parts from reference TRBV5-5 and TRBJ2-5): DAGVTQSPTHLIKTRGQQVTLRCSPISGHKSVSWYQQVLGQGPQFIFQYYEKEERGRGNFPDRFSARQFPNYSSELNVNALLLGDSALYLCASSFAGEETQYFGPGTRLLVL.

The rearrangement links TRBV28 to TRBJ2-1; TRBD1 agrees at 8 bases. The ends lost 3 bases at V and 7 bases at J; junction bases unmatched: 11. This CDR3 is 16 amino acids long. Germline CDR1 MDHEN, CDR2 SYDVKM. CDR3: CASSFPGGGSGNEQFF. The CDR3 nucleotides read TGTGCCAGCAGTTTTCCAGGGGGCGGATCTGGAAATGAGCAGTTCTTC.

V gene TRBV6-1 combines with J gene TRBJ1-2, with D maybe TRBD1 (5 bases). With 0 bases removed from V and 4 bases from J, the gap between germline ends came to 15 bases. Germline-derived CDR1 and CDR2 are MNHNS and SASEGT. This CDR3 comprises 16 residues. CDR3 nucleotide sequence: TGTGCCAGCAGTGAAGCGCTTCGCGGGGGGTCCTATGGCTACACCTTC. Its translation is CASSEALRGGSYGYTF.

The rearrangement joins TRBV11-2 to TRBJ2-2; TRBD1 might be the D (6 bases). CDR3 length: 14 amino acids. V was trimmed by 5 bases and J by 1 base, leaving 8 bases between them. Germline CDR1 is SGHAT and CDR2 is FQNNGV. CDR3 DNA sequence: TGTGCCAGCAGCGTACAGGGGAACACCGGGGAGCTGTTTTTT. This sequence encodes CASSVQGNTGELFF. The full variable domain, its missing parts supplied by reference TRBV11-2 and TRBJ2-2, is EAGVAQSPRYKIIEKRQSVAFWCNPISGHATLYWYQQILGQGPKLLIQFQNNGVVDDSQLPKDRFSAERLKGVDSTLKIQPAKLEDSAVYLCASSVQGNTGELFFGEGSRLTVL.

J is TRBJ2-7 and V is TRBV11-2; TRBD2 might be the D (6 bases). Trimming left V 5 bases short and J 2 bases short, with 19 bases between. Germline V gene lookup returns CDR1 SGHAT and CDR2 FQNNGV. This CDR3 region has 16 residues. The CDR3 bases are TGTGCCAGCAGCACCACCTTTAAGCGGGTAACCTACGAGCAGTACTTC. Encoded protein: CASSTTFKRVTYEQYF.

The rearrangement links TRBV9 to TRBJ2-7; D gene uncertain. This CDR3 region has 13 residues. Per germline, CDR1 SGDLS and CDR2 YYNGEE. V lost 4 bases and J 7 bases, leaving 15 bases between the germline ends. CDR3 DNA: TGTGCCAGCAGCCCTCAGGCAGGTGGAGAGCAGTACTTC. It yields the protein CASSPQAGGEQYF.

The V call is TRBV7-3, the J call TRBJ2-2, with D unresolved. CDR1 is SGHTA, CDR2 FQGTGA, per germline. This CDR3 has 13 residues. V lost 1 base to trimming and J lost 6 bases, with 6 bases between them. CDR3 in amino acids: CASSLNLAGELFF. CDR3 DNA sequence: TGTGCCAGCAGCTTAAATCTTGCCGGGGAGCTGTTTTTT.

The chain has TRBV15 and TRBJ2-7, with 9 bases lining up with TRBD1. The CDR3 loop spans 16 amino acids. V shed 0 bases, J shed 7 bases, and the junction held 10 bases outside the gene matches. The germline CDR1 and CDR2 sequences are LNHNV and YYDKDF (reference sequence). Here the CDR3 DNA reads TGTGCCACCAGCAGAGATACCCGGACAGGGGCAGGGGAGCAGTACTTC. Translated, it gives CATSRDTRTGAGEQYF.

V gene TRBV4-1 combines with J gene TRBJ2-7; tentatively, D is TRBD2 (7 bases). CDR3 length equals 17 residues. Trimming took 0 bases from V and 2 from J, leaving 17 bases between them. Germline V CDR1 and CDR2: MGHRA, YSYEKL. The CDR3 here is CASSQDWGGGGTYEQYF. In DNA, the CDR3 is TGCGCCAGCAGCCAAGACTGGGGGGGCGGAGGTACCTACGAGCAGTACTTC.

The J gene is TRBJ1-1, the V gene TRBV6-5; TRBD1 is a possible D gene (5 bases). V was pared by 7 bases and J by 7 bases, with 16 bases between. The CDR3 runs 13 residues. The V gene's germline CDR1 is MNHEY and CDR2 SVGAGI. The CDR3 loop reads CASTPVRGNEAFF. The CDR3 region has the DNA TGTGCCAGCACTCCGGTCCGGGGGAATGAAGCTTTCTTT.

This clone was seen more than once but under ten times. The chain is built from TRBV5-6 and TRBJ1-1, with a weak D call TRBD1 (6 bases). V was clipped by 4 bases and J by 2 bases, with 12 bases between them. The CDR3 consists of 14 residues. CDR1 is SGHDT, CDR2 YYEEEE, per germline. This CDR3 reads CASSPPGANTEAFF. The CDR3 bases are TGTGCCAGCAGCCCGCCAGGGGCAAACACTGAAGCTTTCTTT.

The CDR3 region has the DNA TGTGCCAGCAGCTTCCGGGGAGAGACTGAAGCTTTCTTT. Translation: CASSFRGETEAFF. This chain connects TRBV11-3 to TRBJ1-1; D unresolved. This CDR3 spans 13 amino acids. V gave up 3 bases and J gave up 5 bases, with 10 bases separating them. Germline V CDR1 and CDR2: SGHNT, YENEEA.

This chain joins TRBV9 and TRBJ1-3; TRBD1 agrees at 10 bases. This CDR3 contains 15 residues. Germline values: CDR1 SGDLS, CDR2 YYNGEE. J lost 2 bases, V lost 3 bases, and 2 bases had no gene match. Written as DNA, the CDR3 is TGTGCCAGCAGCGGCGGGACAGGGGCTGGAAACACCATATATTTT. Translated: CASSGGTGAGNTIYF.

The V call is TRBV4-1, the J call TRBJ1-2, with 8 bases aligning to TRBD1. The germline gives CDR1 MGHRA, CDR2 YSYEKL. The CDR3 covers 16 residues. V dropped 4 bases and J dropped 2; count of bases not matched to a gene: 9. Here the CDR3 reads CASSPPDRVPNYGYTF. CDR3 nucleotide sequence: TGCGCCAGCAGCCCCCCGGACAGGGTTCCAAACTATGGCTACACCTTC.

The chain uses TRBV11-3 and TRBJ2-7; the match to TRBD2 covers 7 bases. CDR1 is SGHNT and CDR2 is YENEEA in the germline V gene. Unmatched junction bases numbered 6, after V lost 1 base and J lost 3 bases. The CDR3 is 15 amino acids. CDR3 in amino acids: CASSLGGAGDYEQYF. For the CDR3, the DNA is TGTGCCAGCAGCTTAGGTGGGGCGGGGGACTACGAGCAGTACTTC.

V is TRBV27 and J is TRBJ1-2, with 8 nucleotides matching TRBD1. In germline, CDR1 is MNHEY, CDR2 SMNVEV (reference sequence). The CDR3 has 13 residues. The V gene end was trimmed by 5 bases and the J gene end by 6 bases; junction bases not matched to a gene: 5. The CDR3 DNA follows: TGTGCCAGCAGTATCAGACAGGGGAATGGCTACACCTTC. This sequence encodes CASSIRQGNGYTF.

This sequence joins TRBV4-1 and TRBJ2-7, with a tentative D call TRBD1 (6 bases). CDR3 length: 15 amino acids. CDR1 MGHRA and CDR2 YSYEKL come from the germline V gene. V was trimmed by 5 bases and J by 2 bases, leaving 16 bases between them. The CDR3 loop is CASSVQGELTYEQYF. As DNA, the CDR3 is TGCGCCAGCAGCGTACAGGGTGAACTGACCTACGAGCAGTACTTC.

This clone came up a few times. V is TRBV6-1 and J is TRBJ1-2; 7 bases fit TRBD1. This CDR3 has 13 residues. The ends lost 7 bases at V and 4 bases at J; junction bases unmatched: 6. Germline-derived CDR1 and CDR2 are MNHNS and SASEGT. This chain's CDR3 is CASISTGTYGYTF. The CDR3 nucleotides are TGTGCCAGCATATCGACAGGGACCTATGGCTACACCTTC.

V and J are TRBV2 and TRBJ1-1; TRBD1 is a possible D gene (6 bases). CDR3 length: 15 amino acids. Trimming took off 5 bases at V and 3 bases at J, with 16 bases between the two ends. Germline CDR1 and CDR2: SNHLY and FYNNEI. CDR3 coding DNA: TGTGCCAGCAGTCACACAGGGATAACGGACACTGAAGCTTTCTTT. This translates into CASSHTGITDTEAFF.

The CDR3 here is CASSSGAVATDTQYF. The CDR3 DNA reads TGTGCCAGCAGCTCTGGGGCAGTCGCTACAGATACGCAGTATTTT. The gene calls are TRBV11-3 and TRBJ2-3; D might be TRBD1 (5 bases). Per the germline V gene, CDR1 is SGHNT and CDR2 is YENEEA. V lost 4 bases to trimming and J lost 3 bases, with 14 bases between them. The CDR3 runs 15 residues.

This clone has only one observation. The gene calls are TRBV7-2 and TRBJ2-2; 8 nucleotides line up with TRBD2. The V and J ends lost 5 bases and 4 bases, in that order; junction bases with no gene match: 18. The CDR3 length is 19 residues. Germline-derived CDR1 and CDR2 are SGHTA and FQGNSA. The CDR3 loop is CASSQGIRGGPRSTGELFF. The DNA for the CDR3 is TGTGCCAGCAGCCAGGGGATCCGGGGGGGCCCCCGTTCCACCGGGGAGCTGTTTTTT.

This chain joins TRBV7-8 and TRBJ2-7, with TRBD1 matching 7 bases. The germline V gene encodes CDR1 SGHVS and CDR2 FQNEAQ. J lost 7 bases, V lost 9 bases, and 12 bases had no gene match. CDR3 length: 13 amino acids. The CDR3 region is CASRQGGSGEQYF. In DNA form, the CDR3 reads TGTGCCAGTCGACAGGGCGGTTCGGGAGAGCAGTACTTC.

The chain carries TRBV6-5 and TRBJ2-3; TRBD2 agrees at 10 bases. The CDR3 is 15 residues long. Trimming at V came to 6 bases and at J to 6 bases, leaving 9 bases not matched to a gene. Germline V gene lookup returns CDR1 MNHEY and CDR2 SVGAGI. CDR3 coding DNA: TGTGCCAGCAGCCCGAGCGGGGGGGCTGGGGATACGCAGTATTTT. Protein sequence: CASSPSGGAGDTQYF.

V usage is TRBV4-2 and J usage is TRBJ2-5, with 7 bases that match TRBD2. In germline, CDR1 is LGHNA, CDR2 YNFKEQ. There are 15 residues in the CDR3. The V gene end was trimmed by 0 bases and the J gene end by 2 bases; junction bases not matched to a gene: 3. Here the CDR3 reads CASSQDWRGQETQYF. CDR3 DNA: TGTGCCAGCAGCCAAGATTGGCGGGGGCAAGAGACCCAGTACTTC.

The rearrangement uses TRBV5-1 and TRBJ1-6, with 7 bases that match TRBD1. The CDR3 spans 13 residues. Looked up from germline, CDR1 is SGHRS and CDR2 is YFSETQ. V gave up 6 bases and J gave up 8 bases; unmatched junction bases: 5. In DNA form, the CDR3 reads TGCGCCAGCAAGACAGGGACCGATTCACCCCTCCACTTT. It specifies CASKTGTDSPLHF.

This clone was detected a few times. The chain has TRBV20-1 and TRBJ1-1, with D unresolved. This CDR3 is built from 11 residues. Germline CDR1 DFQATT, CDR2 SNEGSKA (reference sequence). Trimming cost V 8 bases and J 0 bases, with 7 bases left between them. The CDR3: CSHTMNTEAFF. The CDR3 DNA is TGCAGTCACACCATGAACACTGAAGCTTTCTTT.